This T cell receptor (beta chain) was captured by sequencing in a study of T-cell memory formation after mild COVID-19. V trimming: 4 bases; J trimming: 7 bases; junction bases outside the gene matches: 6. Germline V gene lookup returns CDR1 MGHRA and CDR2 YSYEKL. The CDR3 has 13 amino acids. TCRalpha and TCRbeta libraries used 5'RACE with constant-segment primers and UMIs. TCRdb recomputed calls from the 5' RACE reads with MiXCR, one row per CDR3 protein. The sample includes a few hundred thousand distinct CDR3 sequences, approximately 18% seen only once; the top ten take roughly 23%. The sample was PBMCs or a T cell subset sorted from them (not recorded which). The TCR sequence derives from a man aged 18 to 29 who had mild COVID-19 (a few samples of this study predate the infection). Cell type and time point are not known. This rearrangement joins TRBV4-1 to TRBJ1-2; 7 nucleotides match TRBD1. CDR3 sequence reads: CASSPTGTFGYTF. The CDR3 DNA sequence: TGCGCCAGCAGCCCGACAGGGACCTTTGGCTACACCTTC.